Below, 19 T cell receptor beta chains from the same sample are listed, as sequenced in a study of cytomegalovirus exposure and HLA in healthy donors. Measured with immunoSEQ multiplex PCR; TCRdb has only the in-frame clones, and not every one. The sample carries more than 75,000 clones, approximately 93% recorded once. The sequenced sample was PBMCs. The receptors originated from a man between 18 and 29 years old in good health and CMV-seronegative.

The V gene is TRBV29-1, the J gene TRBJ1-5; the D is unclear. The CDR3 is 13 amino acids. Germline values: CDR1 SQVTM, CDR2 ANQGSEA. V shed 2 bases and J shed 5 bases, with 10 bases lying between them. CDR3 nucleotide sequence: TGCAGCGTTGAATGGTCGGAGGATCAGCCCCAGCATTTT. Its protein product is CSVEWSEDQPQHF.

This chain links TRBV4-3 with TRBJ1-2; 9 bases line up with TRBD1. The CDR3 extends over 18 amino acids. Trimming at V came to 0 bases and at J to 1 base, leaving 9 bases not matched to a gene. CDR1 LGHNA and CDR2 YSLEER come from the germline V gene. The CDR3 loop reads CASSQEGGQGALNYGYTF. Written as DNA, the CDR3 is TGCGCCAGCAGCCAAGAAGGGGGACAGGGTGCCCTTAACTATGGCTACACCTTC.

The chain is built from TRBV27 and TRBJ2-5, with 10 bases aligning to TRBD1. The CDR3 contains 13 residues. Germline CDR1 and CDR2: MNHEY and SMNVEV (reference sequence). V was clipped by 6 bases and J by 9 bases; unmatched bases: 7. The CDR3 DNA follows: TGTGCCAGCAGGGGACAGGGGCTGGGGGCCCAGTACTTC. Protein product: CASRGQGLGAQYF.

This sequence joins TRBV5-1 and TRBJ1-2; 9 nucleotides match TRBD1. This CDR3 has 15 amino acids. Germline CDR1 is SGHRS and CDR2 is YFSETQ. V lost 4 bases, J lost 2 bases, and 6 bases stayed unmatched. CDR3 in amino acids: CASSKGQGLNYGYTF. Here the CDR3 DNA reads TGCGCCAGCAGCAAAGGACAGGGGTTAAACTATGGCTACACCTTC.

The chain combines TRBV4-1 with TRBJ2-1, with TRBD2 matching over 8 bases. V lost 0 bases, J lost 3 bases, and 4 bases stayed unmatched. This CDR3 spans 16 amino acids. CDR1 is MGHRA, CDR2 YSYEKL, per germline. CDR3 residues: CASSQEGRGGYNEQFF. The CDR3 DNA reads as TGCGCCAGCAGCCAAGAAGGTCGGGGGGGCTACAATGAGCAGTTCTTC.

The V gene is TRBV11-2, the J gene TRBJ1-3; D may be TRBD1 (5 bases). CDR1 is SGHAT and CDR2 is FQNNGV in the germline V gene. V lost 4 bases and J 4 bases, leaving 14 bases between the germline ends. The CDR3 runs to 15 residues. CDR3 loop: CASSSRRVQGNTIYF. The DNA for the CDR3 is TGTGCCAGCAGCTCGCGCAGGGTACAAGGAAACACCATATATTTT.

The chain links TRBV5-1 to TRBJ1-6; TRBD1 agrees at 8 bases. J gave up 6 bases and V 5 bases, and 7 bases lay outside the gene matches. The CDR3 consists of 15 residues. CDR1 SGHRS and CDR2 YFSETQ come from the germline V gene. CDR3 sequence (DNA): TGCGCCAGCAGGATGGGGACAGGTGGTAATTCACCCCTCCACTTT. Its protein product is CASRMGTGGNSPLHF.

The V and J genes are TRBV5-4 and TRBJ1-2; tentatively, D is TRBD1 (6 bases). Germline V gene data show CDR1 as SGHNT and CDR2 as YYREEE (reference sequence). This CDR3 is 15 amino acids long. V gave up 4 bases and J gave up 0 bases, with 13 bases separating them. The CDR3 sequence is CASSPDRNSNYGYTF. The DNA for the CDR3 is TGTGCCAGCAGCCCCGACAGGAATTCTAACTATGGCTACACCTTC.

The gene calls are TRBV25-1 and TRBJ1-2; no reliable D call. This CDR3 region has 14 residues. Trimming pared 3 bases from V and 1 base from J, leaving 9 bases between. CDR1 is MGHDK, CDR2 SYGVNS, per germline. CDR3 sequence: CASSDPGSNYGYTF. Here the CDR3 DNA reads TGTGCCAGCAGTGATCCTGGTAGTAACTATGGCTACACCTTC.

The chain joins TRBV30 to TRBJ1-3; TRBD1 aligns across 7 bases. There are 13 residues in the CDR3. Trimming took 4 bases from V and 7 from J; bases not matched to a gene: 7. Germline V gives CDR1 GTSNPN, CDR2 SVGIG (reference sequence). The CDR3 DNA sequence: TGTGCCTGGATTCCGGGACAGCGGAACACCATATATTTT. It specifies CAWIPGQRNTIYF.

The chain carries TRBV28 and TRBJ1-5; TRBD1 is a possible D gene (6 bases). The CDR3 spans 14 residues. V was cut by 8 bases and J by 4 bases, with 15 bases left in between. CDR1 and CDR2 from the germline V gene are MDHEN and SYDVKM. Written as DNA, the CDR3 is TGTGCCAGCTGGGGGGGGGCTGGAAATCAGCCCCAGCATTTT. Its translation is CASWGGAGNQPQHF.

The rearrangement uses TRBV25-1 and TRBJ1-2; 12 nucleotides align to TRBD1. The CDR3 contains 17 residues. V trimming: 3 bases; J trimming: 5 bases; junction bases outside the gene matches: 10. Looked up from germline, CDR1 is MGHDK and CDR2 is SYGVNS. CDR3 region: CASSDRDRGRGPYGYTF. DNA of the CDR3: TGTGCCAGCAGTGATCGGGACAGGGGGCGGGGGCCTTATGGCTACACCTTC.

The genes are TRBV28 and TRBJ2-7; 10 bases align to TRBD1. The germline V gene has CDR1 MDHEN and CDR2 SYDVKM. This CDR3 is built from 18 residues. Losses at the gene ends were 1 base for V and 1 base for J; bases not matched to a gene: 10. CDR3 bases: TGTGCCAGCAGTTTATCTGTCCTAGGGACAGGGGATTCCTACGAGCAGTACTTC. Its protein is CASSLSVLGTGDSYEQYF.

CDR3 in amino acids: CASSSRELLNYGYTF. In nucleotides, the CDR3 is TGTGCCAGCAGCAGTCGGGAACTCTTAAACTATGGCTACACCTTC. This chain uses TRBV6-5 with TRBJ1-2, with D unresolved. CDR1 and CDR2 from the germline V gene are MNHEY and SVGAGI. V dropped 6 bases and J dropped 2 bases, with 16 bases sitting between them. The CDR3 totals 15 residues.

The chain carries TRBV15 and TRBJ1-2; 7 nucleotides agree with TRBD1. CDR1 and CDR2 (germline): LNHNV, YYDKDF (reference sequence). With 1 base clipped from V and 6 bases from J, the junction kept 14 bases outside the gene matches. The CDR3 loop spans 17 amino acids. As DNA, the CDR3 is TGTGCCACCAGCAGAGGGCTCGCAGGGGGGCGCTTGGATGGCTACACCTTC. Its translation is CATSRGLAGGRLDGYTF.

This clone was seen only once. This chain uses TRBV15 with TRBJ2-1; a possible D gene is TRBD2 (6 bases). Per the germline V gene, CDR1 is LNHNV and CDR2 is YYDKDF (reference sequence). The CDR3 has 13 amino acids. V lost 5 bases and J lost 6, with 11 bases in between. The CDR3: CATSGREPNEQFF. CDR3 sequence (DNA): TGTGCCACCAGCGGCCGGGAGCCCAATGAGCAGTTCTTC.

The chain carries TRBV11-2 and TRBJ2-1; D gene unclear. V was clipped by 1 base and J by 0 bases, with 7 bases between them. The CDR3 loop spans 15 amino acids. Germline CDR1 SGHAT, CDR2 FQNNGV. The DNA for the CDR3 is TGTGCCAGCAGCTTAGTACAGAGCTCCTACAATGAGCAGTTCTTC. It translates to CASSLVQSSYNEQFF.

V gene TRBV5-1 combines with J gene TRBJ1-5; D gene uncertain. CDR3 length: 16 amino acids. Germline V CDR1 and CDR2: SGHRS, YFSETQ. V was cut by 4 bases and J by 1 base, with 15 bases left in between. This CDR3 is CASSVQPRGSNQPQHF. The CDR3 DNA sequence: TGCGCCAGCAGCGTTCAACCTCGAGGGAGCAATCAGCCCCAGCATTTT.

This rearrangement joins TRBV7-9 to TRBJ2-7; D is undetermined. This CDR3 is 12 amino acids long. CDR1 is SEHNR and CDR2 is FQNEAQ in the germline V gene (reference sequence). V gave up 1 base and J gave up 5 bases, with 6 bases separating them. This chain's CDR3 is CASSLGIDEQYF. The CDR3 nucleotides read TGTGCCAGCAGCTTAGGTATCGACGAGCAGTACTTC.